This TCR beta chain was identified in a study of blood T cell repertoires in COVID-19. Germline CDR1 is SEHNR and CDR2 is FQNEAQ (reference sequence). The V gene lost 4 bases and the J gene lost 1 base, with 10 bases spanning the gap. The length of the CDR3 is 15 residues. The table came from immunoSEQ multiplex PCR; TCRdb's copy has only in-frame clones and leaves some out. The table lists 250,000 or so clones, roughly 85% of them singletons. The chain links TRBV7-9 to TRBJ1-4; no firm D call. The sample comprised PBMCs or T cells enriched from blood (not recorded which). The sequence was obtained from a woman aged 50 to 65 who had been exposed to COVID-19. This CDR3 is CASSYWGETNEKLFF. DNA for the CDR3: TGTGCCAGCAGCTATTGGGGAGAAACTAATGAAAAACTGTTTTTT.